This T cell receptor beta chain was sequenced during a study of control samples from healthy donors and cancer patients. In germline, CDR1 is SGHRS, CDR2 YFSETQ. Trimming cost V 5 bases and J 1 base, with 18 bases left between them. The CDR3 sequence is 16 residues long. Libraries were prepared by immunoSEQ multiplex PCR; TCRdb keeps only in-frame clonotypes and omits some of them. The sample includes over 150,000 clones, around 90% seen only once; the top ten take roughly 1.5%. The TCR comes from a woman in her forties or fifties in good health. The rearrangement joins TRBV5-1 to TRBJ2-5; possible D gene TRBD2, 6 bases. Sequencing input: blood. Here the CDR3 reads CASSTNWGGVQETQYF. In DNA form, the CDR3 reads TGCGCCAGCAGTACGAATTGGGGCGGGGTCCAAGAGACCCAGTACTTC.